The 26 T cell receptor beta chains below were found in one sample sequenced in a study of CD8+ T cells in alopecia areata. It was cDNA, reverse transcribed from extracted RNA, that served as the sequencing template. Measured with immunoSEQ multiplex PCR; TCRdb has only the in-frame clones, and not every one. The table includes about 270,000 clones, roughly 60% detected once. Treatment here: oral pan-JAK inhibitor, 5-10 mg twice daily. This specimen was CD4+ T cells sorted from blood, taken around week 53, from a patient treated with tofacitinib. These receptors were obtained from a human donor with alopecia areata.

This chain uses TRBV25-1 with TRBJ1-3; the D is unclear. With 3 bases removed from V and 0 bases from J, the gap between germline ends came to 6 bases. Germline CDR1 is MGHDK and CDR2 is SYGVNS. This CDR3 comprises 14 residues. CDR3 residues: CASSEFGSGNTIYF. CDR3 bases: TGTGCCAGCAGTGAGTTCGGCTCTGGAAACACCATATATTTT.

The genes are TRBV7-3 and TRBJ1-1; the D is unclear. The CDR3 contains 14 residues. The V gene lost 3 bases and the J gene lost 1 base, with 9 bases spanning the gap. Germline V gene lookup returns CDR1 SGHTA and CDR2 FQGTGA. Here the CDR3 reads CASSLSAWNTEAFF. CDR3 DNA sequence: TGTGCCAGCAGCTTGAGCGCTTGGAACACTGAAGCTTTCTTT.

The J gene is TRBJ2-7, the V gene TRBV30, with TRBD1 identical over 10 bases. With V trimmed by 4 bases and J by 6 bases, 9 bases remained unmatched. The CDR3 sequence is 14 residues long. The germline CDR1 and CDR2 sequences are GTSNPN and SVGIG (reference sequence). CDR3 sequence: CAWKRQGASGEQYF. In nucleotides, the CDR3 is TGTGCCTGGAAGAGACAGGGGGCGTCAGGCGAGCAGTACTTC.

This chain connects TRBV11-2 to TRBJ1-1, with a tentative D call TRBD1 (6 bases). Germline values: CDR1 SGHAT, CDR2 FQNNGV. The CDR3 loop spans 15 amino acids. V shed 4 bases and J shed 1 base, with 13 bases lying between them. The CDR3 DNA is TGTGCCAGCAGCTCCCCGGGACACCCGAACACTGAAGCTTTCTTT. Translated, it gives CASSSPGHPNTEAFF.

The genes are TRBV10-3 and TRBJ1-5; D is unclear. Germline V gene data show CDR1 as ENHRY and CDR2 as SYGVKD. The ends were cut back, 0 bases at V and 7 bases at J, with 16 bases in the middle. This CDR3 is built from 16 residues. The CDR3 is CAISESLTAGLQPQHF. The CDR3, as DNA: TGTGCCATCAGTGAGTCACTCACGGCTGGTCTCCAGCCCCAGCATTTT.

This clone occurred a few times. The chain joins TRBV2 to TRBJ2-5; TRBD2 matches 12 bases. Looked up from germline, CDR1 is SNHLY and CDR2 is FYNNEI. V was pared by 4 bases and J by 5 bases, with 8 bases of the junction left unmatched. The CDR3 consists of 16 residues. CDR3 nucleotides: TGTGCCAGCAGTGTCACCCGACTAGCGGGGGTGGAGACCCAGTACTTC. This codes for CASSVTRLAGVETQYF.

This sequence joins TRBV4-3 and TRBJ2-7, with a tentative D call TRBD1 (6 bases). The CDR3 loop spans 15 amino acids. Germline values: CDR1 LGHNA, CDR2 YSLEER. V shed 0 bases and J shed 2 bases, with 11 bases lying between them. The CDR3 region is CASSQEWGQTYEQYF. The CDR3 coding sequence is TGCGCCAGCAGCCAAGAATGGGGGCAGACCTACGAGCAGTACTTC.

The genes are TRBV30 and TRBJ1-6; maybe TRBD1 (6 bases). CDR1 is GTSNPN and CDR2 is SVGIG in the germline V gene (reference sequence). CDR3 size: 14 residues. V lost 3 bases and J 4 bases, leaving 10 bases between the germline ends. The CDR3 bases are TGTGCCTGGAGGGGGGCCCGGTATAATTCACCCCTCCACTTT. This encodes CAWRGARYNSPLHF.

The chain uses TRBV29-1 and TRBJ2-5; D uncertain. The germline V and J ends were trimmed by 4 bases and 5 bases, with 17 bases remaining between them. This CDR3 has 14 residues. Germline-derived CDR1 and CDR2 are SQVTM and ANQGSEA. The CDR3 DNA sequence: TGCAGCGTTGCACGGTGGGATTCGAGGGAGACCCAGTACTTC. Protein sequence: CSVARWDSRETQYF.

This clone was detected only a few times. The chain links TRBV4-1 to TRBJ2-7, with D tentatively TRBD2 (6 bases). The CDR3 spans 16 residues. Germline-derived CDR1 and CDR2 are MGHRA and YSYEKL. Trimming cost V 0 bases and J 2 bases, with 14 bases left between them. The chain's CDR3 is CASSQEGWGGPYEQYF. The CDR3 DNA follows: TGCGCCAGCAGCCAAGAGGGGTGGGGAGGACCCTACGAGCAGTACTTC.

This clone was recorded only once. J is TRBJ2-2 and V is TRBV19, with D possibly matching TRBD1 (5 bases). CDR1 and CDR2 from the germline V gene are LNHDA and SQIVND (reference sequence). The CDR3 runs to 16 residues. Trimming left V 2 bases short and J 4 bases short, with 14 bases between. Here the CDR3 reads CASSINRRTPTGELFF. Here the CDR3 DNA reads TGTGCCAGTAGTATAAACCGCAGGACACCCACCGGGGAGCTGTTTTTT. Full variable domain (rest looked up from reference TRBV19 and TRBJ2-2): DGGITQSPKYLFRKEGQNVTLSCEQNLNHDAMYWYRQDPGQGLRLIYYSQIVNDFQKGDIAEGYSVSREKKESFPLTVTSAQKNPTAFYLCASSINRRTPTGELFFGEGSRLTVL.

V usage is TRBV5-1 and J usage is TRBJ2-2; D may be TRBD2 (5 bases). CDR1 and CDR2 from the germline V gene are SGHRS and YFSETQ. The CDR3 contains 14 residues. Between the trimmed V and J ends, which lost 2 bases and 4 bases, there was a span of 9 bases. DNA for the CDR3: TGCGCCAGCAGCTTTCAAGGACTCACCGGGGAGCTGTTTTTT. Its protein is CASSFQGLTGELFF.

This chain joins TRBV29-1 and TRBJ2-5; D possibly corresponds to TRBD1 (5 bases). The CDR3 totals 13 residues. Trimming pared 6 bases from V and 1 base from J, leaving 12 bases between. Germline lookup yields CDR1 SQVTM and CDR2 ANQGSEA. This CDR3 is CSVGWGVQETQYF. CDR3 nucleotide sequence: TGCAGCGTCGGGTGGGGCGTCCAAGAGACCCAGTACTTC. The full variable domain, with the rest looked up from reference TRBV29-1 and TRBJ2-5, is SAVISQKPSRDICQRGTSLTIQCQVDSQVTMMFWYRQQPGQSLTLIATANQGSEATYESGFVIDKFPISRPNLTFSTLTVSNMSPEDSSIYLCSVGWGVQETQYFGPGTRLLVL.

The chain couples TRBV7-9 to TRBJ2-7; 10 bases agree with TRBD2. The germline V gene has CDR1 SEHNR and CDR2 FQNEAQ (reference sequence). The CDR3 contains 15 residues. After removal of 2 bases from V and 5 bases from J, the junction contained 6 bases not matched to a gene. The CDR3 region is CASSLQRGGRHEQYF. CDR3 DNA: TGTGCCAGCAGCTTACAGCGGGGGGGCCGCCACGAGCAGTACTTC.

A remark on this clone: Other DNA sequences in the same sample also yield this CDR3. This chain connects TRBV30 to TRBJ1-1; D call uncertain. V was trimmed by 0 bases and J by 1 base, leaving 6 bases between them. The CDR3 spans 13 residues. Germline assignment: CDR1 GTSNPN and CDR2 SVGIG (reference sequence). The CDR3 reads CAWSVSQNTEAFF. DNA of the CDR3: TGTGCCTGGAGTGTAAGTCAGAACACTGAAGCTTTCTTT.

The chain couples TRBV9 to TRBJ2-5, with D unclear. CDR1 and CDR2 from the germline V gene are SGDLS and YYNGEE. Trimming took off 0 bases at V and 1 base at J, with 7 bases between the two ends. This CDR3 contains 14 residues. The chain's CDR3 is CASSVGRAQETQYF. CDR3 in DNA: TGTGCCAGCAGCGTAGGAAGGGCCCAAGAGACCCAGTACTTC.

This clone has a handful of counts. The rearrangement uses TRBV6-6 and TRBJ1-2; possible D gene TRBD1, 5 bases. Germline-derived CDR1 and CDR2 are MNHNY and SVGAGI (reference sequence). The CDR3 is made up of 15 amino acids. V was shortened by 2 bases and J by 8 bases, with 18 bases between the two germline ends. The CDR3 DNA is TGTGCCAGCAGTTACAAAGCAGACAGATTGGGAGGCTACACCTTC. Translated, it gives CASSYKADRLGGYTF.

This clone was found a few times. This chain links TRBV5-1 with TRBJ1-1; maybe TRBD1 (5 bases). Germline V gives CDR1 SGHRS, CDR2 YFSETQ. The V gene lost 7 bases and the J gene lost 4 bases, with 14 bases spanning the gap. CDR3 length equals 13 residues. CDR3 coding DNA: TGCGCCAGCCGAAAGGGTGGGGGCACTGAAGCTTTCTTT. Its protein product is CASRKGGGTEAFF.

The chain uses TRBV2 and TRBJ1-6; 9 bases line up with TRBD1. There are 15 residues in the CDR3. V trimming: 5 bases; J trimming: 8 bases; junction bases outside the gene matches: 7. The germline gives CDR1 SNHLY, CDR2 FYNNEI. The CDR3 nucleotides are TGTGCCAGCAGTCCTAGACAGGGGGAGGATTCACCCCTCCACTTT. Amino acids: CASSPRQGEDSPLHF.

The chain joins TRBV30 to TRBJ1-3, with 7 bases matching TRBD1. There are 15 residues in the CDR3. Germline lookup yields CDR1 GTSNPN and CDR2 SVGIG (reference sequence). The V and J ends lost 0 bases and 2 bases, in that order; junction bases with no gene match: 4. The CDR3 sequence: CAWSVLGGAGNTIYF. The CDR3 region has the DNA TGTGCCTGGAGTGTACTAGGGGGCGCTGGAAACACCATATATTTT.

The chain employs TRBV6-5 and TRBJ1-2, with TRBD1 matching 9 bases. CDR3 length: 14 amino acids. J was trimmed by 7 bases and V by 7 bases; bases with no gene match: 10. CDR1 and CDR2 (germline): MNHEY, SVGAGI. CDR3 sequence: CASIPGQGSGGYTF. The CDR3 DNA follows: TGTGCCAGCATTCCGGGACAGGGATCCGGTGGCTACACCTTC.

The chain uses TRBV27 and TRBJ2-7; D is unclear. Germline V lookup: CDR1 MNHEY, CDR2 SMNVEV (reference sequence). This CDR3 contains 9 residues. The ends were cut back, 8 bases at V and 7 bases at J, with 6 bases in the middle. CDR3 DNA sequence: TGTGCCAGCCCTCTAGAGCAGTACTTC. Protein: CASPLEQYF.

Regarding this clone: The sample holds other DNA sequences that translate to the same CDR3. The chain uses TRBV5-1 and TRBJ2-5; perhaps TRBD2 as D (6 bases). Trimming pared 7 bases from V and 2 bases from J, leaving 15 bases between. Germline lookup yields CDR1 SGHRS and CDR2 YFSETQ. The length of the CDR3 is 14 residues. This chain's CDR3 is CASSLGDFQETQYF. The CDR3 DNA reads TGCGCCAGCTCCCTTGGGGACTTTCAAGAGACCCAGTACTTC.

The chain recombines TRBV10-2 with TRBJ1-1, with 7 positions matching TRBD1. This CDR3 has 13 amino acids. The junction had 2 bases not matched to a gene; V was cut back by 3 bases and J by 4 bases. Germline V lookup: CDR1 WSHSY, CDR2 SAAADI. The DNA for the CDR3 is TGCGCCAGCAGTGACGACAGGGCCACTGAAGCTTTCTTT. It is translated as CASSDDRATEAFF.

The chain carries TRBV7-2 and TRBJ1-1; 7 nucleotides agree with TRBD1. This CDR3 has 14 amino acids. Unmatched junction bases numbered 5, after V lost 4 bases and J lost 3 bases. Germline V gene data show CDR1 as SGHTA and CDR2 as FQGNSA. Here the CDR3 reads CASSSSRGYTEAFF. In DNA form, the CDR3 reads TGTGCCAGCAGCTCTTCCAGGGGGTACACTGAAGCTTTCTTT. The full variable domain, completed using reference TRBV7-2 and TRBJ1-1, is GAGVSQSPSNKVTEKGKDVELRCDPISGHTALYWYRQSLGQGLEFLIYFQGNSAPDKSGLPSDRFSAERTGGSVSTLTIQRTQQEDSAVYLCASSSSRGYTEAFFGQGTRLTVV.

The chain joins TRBV9 to TRBJ1-6, with 7 nucleotides matching TRBD1. V lost 4 bases to trimming and J lost 6 bases; unmatched junction nucleotides: 10. The CDR3 runs 16 residues. Germline assignment: CDR1 SGDLS and CDR2 YYNGEE. The CDR3 nucleotides read TGTGCCAGCAGCATCGGACAGGAAGGCCTTAATTCACCCCTCCACTTT. This gives the protein CASSIGQEGLNSPLHF.